This T cell receptor (beta chain) is drawn from a study of OX40 agonist ivuxolimab in advanced cancers. Study outcomes and limitations: Expansion of clones was among the lowest in partial responders at 0.1-3.0 mg/kg.

Deletions cut 6 bases from V and 1 base from J, with 9 bases between. CDR3 length equals 13 residues. Germline CDR1 MNHEY, CDR2 SVGAGI. This table comes from immunoSEQ multiplex PCR, and its TCRdb copy is limited to in-frame clones, with some not included. The sample yields over 45,000 clones, about four fifths seen once. Notes on this clone: Its target is not known.

Source: CD4+ or CD8+ T cells sorted from blood, taken in a trial of the OX40 agonist ivuxolimab. This sequence was found in an adult with an advanced solid tumor such as melanoma, head and neck, liver or kidney cancer. The rearrangement joins TRBV6-5 to TRBJ1-2; D unresolved. Here the CDR3 DNA reads TGTGCCAGCAGGTCCGACGGTAACTATGGCTACACCTTC. Translating gives CASRSDGNYGYTF.